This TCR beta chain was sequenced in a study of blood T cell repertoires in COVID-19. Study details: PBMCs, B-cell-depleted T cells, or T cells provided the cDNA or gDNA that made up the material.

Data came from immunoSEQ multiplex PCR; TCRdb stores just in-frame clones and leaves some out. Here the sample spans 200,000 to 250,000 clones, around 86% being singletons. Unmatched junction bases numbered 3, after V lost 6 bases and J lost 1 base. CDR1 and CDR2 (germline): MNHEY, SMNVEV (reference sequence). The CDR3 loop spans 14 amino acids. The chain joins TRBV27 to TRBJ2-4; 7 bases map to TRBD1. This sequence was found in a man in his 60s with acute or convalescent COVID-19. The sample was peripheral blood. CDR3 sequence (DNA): TGTGCCAGCAGGCCACAGGGGGCCAAAAACATTCAGTACTTC. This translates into CASRPQGAKNIQYF.